This T cell receptor (beta chain) was captured in a study of T cell repertoires in cytomegalovirus infection. Across the study: Public signatures in TCR beta pointed to CMV infection and matching HLA type.

As to this clonotype: The antigen is undetermined.

Study outcomes and limitations: The ex vivo response was dominated by HLA-C-restricted CMV-specific TCR beta clonotypes. Cumulative public TCR beta family frequency identified CMV carriers with the relevant HLA.

TCRdb called the reads again in MiXCR, with one record for every CDR3 protein. The profile shows almost 500,000 distinct CDR3 sequences, around 11% of them singletons. This sequence was found in a human donor in good health (CMV status not recorded). Some clones in this sample may be carry-over from other donors' samples. Sample: PBMCs.

The CDR3 DNA reads as TGTGCCAGCGGAACCCTGGTAGCCAAAAACATTCAGTACTTC. This codes for CASGTLVAKNIQYF. The chain carries TRBV3-1 and TRBJ2-4; no clear D. Per germline, CDR1 LGHDT and CDR2 YNNKEL (reference sequence). This CDR3 contains 14 residues. V lost 8 bases to trimming and J lost 0 bases, with 11 bases between them.